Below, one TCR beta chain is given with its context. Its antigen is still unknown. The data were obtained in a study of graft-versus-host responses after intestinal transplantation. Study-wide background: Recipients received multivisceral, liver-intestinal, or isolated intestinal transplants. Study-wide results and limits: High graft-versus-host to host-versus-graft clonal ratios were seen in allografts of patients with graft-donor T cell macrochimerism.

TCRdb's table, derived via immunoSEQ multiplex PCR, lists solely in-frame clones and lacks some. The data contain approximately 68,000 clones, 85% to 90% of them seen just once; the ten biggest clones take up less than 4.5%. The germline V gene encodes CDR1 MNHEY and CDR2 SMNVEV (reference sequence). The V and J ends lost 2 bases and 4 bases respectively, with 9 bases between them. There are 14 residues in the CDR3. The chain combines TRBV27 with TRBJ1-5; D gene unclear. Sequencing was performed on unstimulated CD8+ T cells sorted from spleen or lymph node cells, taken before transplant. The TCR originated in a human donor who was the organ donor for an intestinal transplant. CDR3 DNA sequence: TGTGCCAGCAGTTTAATGGCAGGAAATCAGCCCCAGCATTTT. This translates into CASSLMAGNQPQHF.